The 8 T cell receptor beta chains in this list originate from one sample, sequenced in a study of blood T cell repertoires in COVID-19 (TCRdb year 2020). Libraries were prepared through the immunoSEQ multiplex PCR assay. TCRdb provides this immuneACCESS table in a form limited to in-frame rearrangements. Some clones are lacking; in checked studies, under half of them reflect an unresolved V gene, and why the rest are absent is not known. The sample table shows over 150,000 clones, and about 87% are seen once. The top ten constitute just under 4% of the sample. The sample taken for sequencing was peripheral blood. The source is a woman aged 55-69 years who had recovered from COVID-19.

The chain has TRBV11-2 and TRBJ2-1, with D tentatively TRBD2 (5 bases). This CDR3 spans 15 amino acids. Trimming removed 1 base from V and 2 bases from J, with 9 bases in between. The germline V gene has CDR1 SGHAT and CDR2 FQNNGV. Written as DNA, the CDR3 is TGTGCCAGCAGCTTAGGGCCGGGAACCTACAATGAGCAGTTCTTC. It specifies CASSLGPGTYNEQFF.

This rearrangement joins TRBV27 to TRBJ2-5; tentative D call: TRBD2 (5 bases). CDR1 MNHEY and CDR2 SMNVEV come from the germline V gene (reference sequence). Trimming stripped 5 bases from V and 1 base from J, with 8 bases between. The CDR3 contains 13 residues. CDR3 amino acids: CASSGSVQETQYF. The CDR3 DNA is TGTGCCAGCAGTGGTAGCGTCCAAGAGACCCAGTACTTC.

This clone was seen a single time. V and J are TRBV20-1 and TRBJ2-3; D is perhaps TRBD2 (6 bases). V was trimmed by 3 bases and J by 0 bases, leaving 10 bases between them. This CDR3 contains 14 residues. Germline CDR1 is DFQATT and CDR2 is SNEGSKA (reference sequence). CDR3: CSASVGGSTDTQYF. The CDR3 region has the DNA TGCAGTGCTAGTGTGGGGGGTAGCACAGATACGCAGTATTTT.

The J gene is TRBJ1-1, the V gene TRBV5-1, with D unclear. CDR1 is SGHRS, CDR2 YFSETQ, per germline. The CDR3 consists of 14 residues. The germline V and J ends were trimmed by 7 bases and 2 bases, with 15 bases remaining between them. CDR3 bases: TGCGCCAGCGGACTCCAAACAAGTAACACTGAAGCTTTCTTT. Translated: CASGLQTSNTEAFF. The full variable domain, its missing parts supplied by reference TRBV5-1 and TRBJ1-1, is KAGVTQTPRYLIKTRGQQVTLSCSPISGHRSVSWYQQTPGQGLQFLFEYFSETQRNKGNFPGRFSGRQFSNSRSEMNVSTLELGDSALYLCASGLQTSNTEAFFGQGTRLTVV.

The CDR3, as DNA: TGCAGCGTCGGCCCTGGAACCGGGGATACGCAGTATTTT. Translated: CSVGPGTGDTQYF. V is TRBV29-1 and J is TRBJ2-3; no firm D call. Trimming removed 6 bases from V and 6 bases from J, with 16 bases in between. Germline CDR1 and CDR2: SQVTM and ANQGSEA. The CDR3 is 13 residues long.

This rearrangement joins TRBV5-4 to TRBJ2-1, with 8 bases fitting TRBD2. Trimming at V came to 5 bases and at J to 0 bases, leaving 7 bases not matched to a gene. The CDR3 has 16 amino acids. Germline CDR1 is SGHNT and CDR2 is YYREEE (reference sequence). CDR3 sequence (DNA): TGTGCCAGCAGTCGACTAGCGCCGAGCTCCTACAATGAGCAGTTCTTC. It specifies CASSRLAPSSYNEQFF.

In regard to this clone: Other DNA variants within this sample encode the same CDR3. The gene calls are TRBV5-1 and TRBJ2-3; 9 nucleotides align to TRBD1. Germline V gene sequence: CDR1 SGHRS, CDR2 YFSETQ. V lost 4 bases, J lost 6 bases, and 6 bases stayed unmatched. CDR3 size: 14 residues. The CDR3 loop is CASSPGQGPDTQYF. CDR3 coding DNA: TGCGCCAGCAGCCCGGGACAGGGTCCCGATACGCAGTATTTT.

This clone was found a few times. The chain couples TRBV9 to TRBJ2-2, with a weak D call TRBD1 (6 bases). V was shortened by 4 bases and J by 1 base, with 11 bases between the two germline ends. This CDR3 contains 15 residues. Germline V CDR1 and CDR2: SGDLS, YYNGEE. Here the CDR3 reads CASSIRTENTGELFF. The DNA for the CDR3 is TGTGCCAGCAGCATCAGGACAGAGAACACCGGGGAGCTGTTTTTT.